The 32 T cell receptor beta chains given below trace back to one sample, sequenced in a study of a mutant IDH1 vaccine in newly diagnosed glioma. Some clones are missing from TCRdb's copy, which holds only in-frame ones; the method was immunoSEQ multiplex PCR. The sample has about 30,000 clones; roughly 86% are singletons. Time point described: week 35, safety follow-up. Topical imiquimod was applied with each vaccine dose, which held 300 ug of mutant IDH1 20-mer peptide. No cognate antigen is known for these TCRs. Here the sequenced sample was PBMCs, taken from a glioma patient whose treatment included an IDH1 peptide vaccine. These receptors originate from a man aged 25 to 40 with glioma.

The V gene is TRBV23-1, the J gene TRBJ2-3, with 10 bases fitting TRBD1. TRBV23-1 is flagged as an ORF with uncertain function. CDR3 length: 15 amino acids. J gave up 5 bases and V 6 bases, and 8 bases lay outside the gene matches. CDR3 DNA sequence: TGCGCCAGCAGGCCGACAGGGGGCGAGAAAGATACGCAGTATTTT. This codes for CASRPTGGEKDTQYF.

The J gene is TRBJ1-2, the V gene TRBV21-1. TRBV21-1 is a listed pseudogene. The CDR3 spans 12 residues. The CDR3 nucleotides read TGTGCCAGGACTAAACGTAACTATGGCTACACCTTC. Protein sequence: CARTKRNYGYTF.

The chain joins TRBV5-1 to TRBJ2-7, with D unresolved. The V gene lost 0 bases and the J gene lost 0 bases, with 7 bases spanning the gap. Germline CDR1 and CDR2: SGHRS and YFSETQ. The CDR3 sequence is 14 residues long. The CDR3 sequence is CASSLGPASYEQYF. The CDR3 nucleotides read TGCGCCAGCAGCTTGGGTCCAGCCTCCTACGAGCAGTACTTC.

The chain couples TRBV2 to TRBJ2-3, with TRBD1 as a possible D gene (6 bases). V was trimmed by 8 bases and J by 1 base, leaving 13 bases between them. The CDR3 covers 14 residues. Germline V CDR1 and CDR2: SNHLY, FYNNEI. In nucleotides, the CDR3 is TGTGCCAGCTGGGGGAGACAGGGCACAGATACGCAGTATTTT. Its protein product is CASWGRQGTDTQYF.

V is TRBV6-5 and J is TRBJ2-7, with TRBD1 as a possible D gene (6 bases). Germline V gene lookup returns CDR1 MNHEY and CDR2 SVGAGI. Trimming cost V 2 bases and J 3 bases, with 8 bases left between them. The CDR3 covers 13 residues. The CDR3 DNA sequence: TGTGCCAGCAGTTACGACAGGAACTACGAGCAGTACTTC. This gives the protein CASSYDRNYEQYF.

The gene calls are TRBV11-2 and TRBJ1-3; 8 bases line up with TRBD1. After removal of 2 bases from V and 3 bases from J, the junction contained 6 bases not matched to a gene. CDR3 length equals 16 residues. CDR1 is SGHAT and CDR2 is FQNNGV in the germline V gene. CDR3 in amino acids: CASSLKGRGLGNTIYF. In DNA form, the CDR3 reads TGTGCCAGCAGCTTAAAGGGCAGGGGGCTTGGAAACACCATATATTTT.

This clone was picked up a small number of times. The chain joins TRBV7-8 to TRBJ1-2, with D possibly matching TRBD1 (6 bases). This CDR3 spans 14 amino acids. V lost 3 bases to trimming and J lost 4 bases, with 12 bases between them. From germline, CDR1 is SGHVS and CDR2 FQNEAQ. The CDR3 region has the DNA TGTGCCAGCAGCTTTAGTTCACAGGGCTATGGCTACACCTTC. Protein sequence: CASSFSSQGYGYTF.

In regard to this clone: Different DNA sequences within this sample yield the same CDR3. The V and J genes are TRBV2 and TRBJ2-7; TRBD1 is a possible D gene (6 bases). CDR3 length equals 13 residues. The V end lost 3 bases, the J end lost 2 bases, and 8 bases lay between the germline ends. CDR1 is SNHLY, CDR2 FYNNEI, per germline. Here the CDR3 reads CASSEGAAYEQYF. The CDR3 DNA reads as TGTGCCAGCAGTGAGGGGGCGGCCTACGAGCAGTACTTC.

For this clone: Other DNA sequences in the same sample also yield this CDR3. The rearrangement joins TRBV27 to TRBJ2-1, with 11 bases identical to TRBD2. Germline assignment: CDR1 MNHEY and CDR2 SMNVEV (reference sequence). The trim removed 5 bases at V and 3 bases at J, leaving 3 bases unmatched. The CDR3 has 15 residues. This chain's CDR3 is CASSPTSGDYNEQFF. The DNA of the CDR3 is TGTGCCAGCAGTCCGACTAGCGGGGACTACAATGAGCAGTTCTTC.

This sequence joins TRBV19 and TRBJ2-2, with 13 bases aligning to TRBD2. Germline trimming cut 5 bases from V and 7 bases from J; bases unmatched to any gene: 4. The CDR3 covers 15 residues. The germline V gene has CDR1 LNHDA and CDR2 SQIVND (reference sequence). DNA for the CDR3: TGTGCCAGTAGTCCCGGGACTAGCGGGATCGGGGAGCTGTTTTTT. Translated, it gives CASSPGTSGIGELFF.

This CDR3 reads CASSSGVAGPYEQYF. As DNA, the CDR3 is TGTGCCAGCAGCTCGGGGGTAGCGGGGCCCTACGAGCAGTACTTC. J is TRBJ2-7 and V is TRBV5-4, with 8 nucleotides matching TRBD2. Germline trimming cut 3 bases from V and 2 bases from J; bases unmatched to any gene: 7. The CDR3 has 15 amino acids. The V gene's germline CDR1 is SGHNT and CDR2 YYREEE (reference sequence). Combining the CDR3 with reference TRBV5-4 and TRBJ2-7 gives the whole variable domain ETGVTQSPTHLIKTRGQQVTLRCSSQSGHNTVSWYQQALGQGPQFIFQYYREEENGRGNFPPRFSGLQFPNYSSELNVNALELDDSALYLCASSSGVAGPYEQYFGPGTRLTVT.

The rearrangement links TRBV5-4 to TRBJ1-2, with 7 positions matching TRBD1. Germline V gives CDR1 SGHNT, CDR2 YYREEE (reference sequence). Unmatched junction bases numbered 6, after V lost 3 bases and J lost 7 bases. The CDR3 covers 13 residues. The CDR3 DNA sequence: TGTGCCAGCAGCTCCACCAGGGGGGCTGGCTACACCTTC. It codes for CASSSTRGAGYTF.

This clone showed up just a few times. This chain joins TRBV30 and TRBJ1-4; possible D gene TRBD1, 5 bases. The CDR3 length is 14 residues. V was trimmed by 3 bases and J by 2 bases, leaving 10 bases between them. Germline V lookup: CDR1 GTSNPN, CDR2 SVGIG (reference sequence). Written as DNA, the CDR3 is TGTGCCTGGAGCCCGGGGCGTACTAATGAAAAACTGTTTTTT. Translation: CAWSPGRTNEKLFF.

The chain couples TRBV5-1 to TRBJ1-1; D call uncertain. There are 13 residues in the CDR3. The ends were cut back, 0 bases at V and 6 bases at J, with 9 bases in the middle. The germline V gene has CDR1 SGHRS and CDR2 YFSETQ. The CDR3 spells CASSLVGGAEAFF. CDR3 bases: TGCGCCAGCAGCTTGGTAGGTGGGGCTGAAGCTTTCTTT. Looking up the rest from reference TRBV5-1 and TRBJ1-1 gives the full variable domain: KAGVTQTPRYLIKTRGQQVTLSCSPISGHRSVSWYQQTPGQGLQFLFEYFSETQRNKGNFPGRFSGRQFSNSRSEMNVSTLELGDSALYLCASSLVGGAEAFFGQGTRLTVV.

The chain has TRBV18 and TRBJ1-2; D not certain. Trimming cost V 1 base and J 0 bases, with 6 bases left between them. The CDR3 extends over 14 amino acids. Germline assignment: CDR1 KGHSH and CDR2 LQKENI. CDR3 DNA sequence: TGTGCCAGCTCACCACAGCAGGCTAACTATGGCTACACCTTC. Protein: CASSPQQANYGYTF. The entire variable domain, with the rest obtained from reference TRBV18 and TRBJ1-2, is as follows: NAGVMQNPRHLVRRRGQEARLRCSPMKGHSHVYWYRQLPEEGLKFMVYLQKENIIDESGMPKERFSAEFPKEGPSILRIQQVVRGDSAAYFCASSPQQANYGYTFGSGTRLTVV.

The V gene is TRBV10-1, the J gene TRBJ1-5; perhaps TRBD1 as D (6 bases). Germline CDR1 WNHNN, CDR2 SYGVQD (reference sequence). The CDR3 extends over 13 amino acids. V gave up 6 bases and J gave up 7 bases, with 13 bases separating them. CDR3 DNA: TGCGCCAGCAGGGCAACAGGGAGGCAGCCCCAGCATTTT. Its translation is CASRATGRQPQHF.

This sequence joins TRBV6-5 and TRBJ2-5; a weak D match, TRBD1 (5 bases). The end of the DNA is better explained by TRBJ2-7, so the J call may be wrong. The V gene's germline CDR1 is MNHEY and CDR2 SVGAGI. The CDR3 length is 15 residues. The CDR3 is CASSRQQGSGYEQYF. The CDR3 nucleotides read TGTGCCAGCAGTCGACAGCAAGGGTCGGGCTACGAGCAGTACTTC.

CDR3 in amino acids: CASSKGTPTTSTDTQYF. The CDR3 DNA follows: TGCGCCAGCAGTAAGGGAACTCCAACCACTAGCACAGATACGCAGTATTTT. The chain uses TRBV10-1 and TRBJ2-3; D not resolved. Germline CDR1 is WNHNN and CDR2 is SYGVQD (reference sequence). CDR3 length: 17 amino acids. V lost 5 bases to trimming and J lost 0 bases, with 18 bases between them.

The rearrangement links TRBV11-2 to TRBJ1-1, with TRBD1 matching 8 bases. CDR1 and CDR2 from the germline V gene are SGHAT and FQNNGV. With 2 bases clipped from V and 0 bases from J, the junction kept 5 bases outside the gene matches. The CDR3 consists of 16 residues. The chain's CDR3 is CASSLPLRGLNTEAFF. DNA of the CDR3: TGTGCCAGCAGCTTACCCCTCAGGGGGCTGAACACTGAAGCTTTCTTT.

The chain joins TRBV29-1 to TRBJ1-2; TRBD1 matches at 8 bases. This CDR3 is 13 amino acids long. Germline CDR1 SQVTM, CDR2 ANQGSEA. Unmatched junction bases numbered 6, after V lost 7 bases and J lost 2 bases. The CDR3 protein is CSAARTGNYGYTF. CDR3 bases: TGCAGCGCCGCCCGGACAGGGAACTATGGCTACACCTTC.

This clone was counted only a few times. This rearrangement joins TRBV5-1 to TRBJ1-1, with 12 bases fitting TRBD1. With 7 bases clipped from V and 4 bases from J, the junction kept 5 bases outside the gene matches. CDR1 and CDR2 from the germline V gene are SGHRS and YFSETQ. This CDR3 spans 14 amino acids. The CDR3 protein is CASVSGQGATEAFF. The CDR3 nucleotides read TGCGCCAGCGTATCGGGACAGGGGGCCACTGAAGCTTTCTTT.

The CDR3 spells CASSSPAGGYEQYF. CDR3 bases: TGTGCCAGCAGCTCCCCGGCGGGGGGCTACGAGCAGTACTTC. This chain connects TRBV7-2 to TRBJ2-7; TRBD2 agrees at 8 bases. Germline CDR1 is SGHTA and CDR2 is FQGNSA. CDR3 size: 14 residues. V was pared by 4 bases and J by 3 bases, with 5 bases of the junction left unmatched.

The gene calls are TRBV5-4 and TRBJ1-2; TRBD1 agrees at 7 bases. The CDR3 extends over 15 amino acids. Per germline, CDR1 SGHNT and CDR2 YYREEE (reference sequence). Germline trimming cut 0 bases from V and 0 bases from J; bases unmatched to any gene: 2. CDR3 nucleotide sequence: TGTGCCAGCAGCTTGGCCGGGACAGCTAACTATGGCTACACCTTC. The encoded protein is CASSLAGTANYGYTF.

This sequence joins TRBV7-2 and TRBJ2-3; 9 bases agree with TRBD2. The germline CDR1 and CDR2 sequences are SGHTA and FQGNSA. V shed 4 bases, J shed 14 bases, and the junction held 13 bases outside the gene matches. The CDR3 length is 14 residues. For the CDR3, the DNA is TGTGCCAGCAGCTCTTATCAGGGGCGGGAGGGCAGGTATTTT. Its translation is CASSSYQGREGRYF. The complete variable domain, with remaining parts taken from reference TRBV7-2 and TRBJ2-3, reads GAGVSQSPSNKVTEKGKDVELRCDPISGHTALYWYRQSLGQGLEFLIYFQGNSAPDKSGLPSDRFSAERTGGSVSTLTIQRTQQEDSAVYLCASSSYQGREGRYFGPGTRLTVL.

This rearrangement joins TRBV12-5 to TRBJ1-5; 7 bases line up with TRBD1. The CDR3 spans 15 residues. Germline loops: CDR1 LGHNT, CDR2 FRNRAP. V lost 1 base and J lost 4; bases outside the gene matches: 4. CDR3 coding DNA: TGTGCTAGTGGTTTGGCGGACAGGCGTAATCAGCCCCAGCATTTT. It encodes CASGLADRRNQPQHF.

V gene TRBV9 combines with J gene TRBJ2-7; 10 bases agree with TRBD1. The CDR3 runs to 15 residues. V shed 4 bases, J shed 7 bases, and the junction held 11 bases outside the gene matches. Germline V CDR1 and CDR2: SGDLS, YYNGEE. The CDR3 here is CASSPRRQGAREQYF. CDR3 coding DNA: TGTGCCAGCAGCCCGAGACGACAGGGGGCGAGAGAGCAGTACTTC. Variable domain in full (rest from reference TRBV9 and TRBJ2-7): DSGVTQTPKHLITATGQRVTLRCSPRSGDLSVYWYQQSLDQGLQFLIQYYNGEERAKGNILERFSAQQFPDLHSELNLSSLELGDSALYFCASSPRRQGAREQYFGPGTRLTVT.

V is TRBV2 and J is TRBJ2-1; D unresolved. Trimming took off 4 bases at V and 6 bases at J, with 13 bases between the two ends. Germline CDR1 reads SNHLY; CDR2 reads FYNNEI. The length of the CDR3 is 14 residues. In nucleotides, the CDR3 is TGTGCCAGCAGTGGAGACCACTACTCCAATGAGCAGTTCTTC. Protein: CASSGDHYSNEQFF.

This clone is a singleton in its sample. The chain couples TRBV10-3 to TRBJ2-7; 8 nucleotides align to TRBD1. The germline CDR1 and CDR2 sequences are ENHRY and SYGVKD. The CDR3 loop spans 15 amino acids. Unmatched junction bases numbered 5, after V lost 1 base and J lost 3 bases. CDR3 sequence reads: CAISEWQGASYEQYF. The CDR3 coding sequence is TGTGCCATCAGTGAGTGGCAGGGGGCAAGCTACGAGCAGTACTTC.

The chain carries TRBV30 and TRBJ2-1; 7 bases map to TRBD2. The CDR3 extends over 12 amino acids. Losses at the gene ends were 2 bases for V and 8 bases for J; bases not matched to a gene: 3. CDR1 and CDR2 (germline): GTSNPN, SVGIG (reference sequence). The CDR3 DNA follows: TGTGCCTGGAGTCGAACTAGCGATGAGCAGTTCTTC. This translates into CAWSRTSDEQFF. Filled out from reference TRBV30 and TRBJ2-1, the complete variable domain reads SQTIHQWPATLVQPVGSPLSLECTVEGTSNPNLYWYRQAAGRGLQLLFYSVGIGQISSEVPQNLSASRPQDRQFILSSKKLLLSDSGFYLCAWSRTSDEQFFGPGTRLTVL.

V usage is TRBV2 and J usage is TRBJ2-2; TRBD2 aligns across 7 bases. The CDR3 contains 13 residues. From germline, CDR1 is SNHLY and CDR2 FYNNEI. The J segment lost 2 bases and the V segment lost 7 bases, leaving 1 base of the junction unmatched. Here the CDR3 reads CASKTSNTGELFF. The CDR3 region has the DNA TGTGCCAGCAAGACTAGCAACACCGGGGAGCTGTTTTTT.

This chain links TRBV2 with TRBJ2-1; weak D call: TRBD2 (6 bases). The CDR3 covers 15 residues. The V end was cut by 5 bases, the J end by 3 bases, with 14 bases between. Germline-derived CDR1 and CDR2 are SNHLY and FYNNEI. For the CDR3, the DNA is TGTGCCAGCAGTCCTTTAGCGGCTGTCTACAATGAGCAGTTCTTC. It codes for CASSPLAAVYNEQFF.

The chain links TRBV2 to TRBJ2-7, with 8 nucleotides matching TRBD2. CDR1 SNHLY and CDR2 FYNNEI come from the germline V gene. J gave up 3 bases and V 6 bases, and 13 bases lay outside the gene matches. The CDR3 is 16 residues long. The CDR3 sequence: CASRKTSAKGLYEQYF. The CDR3, as DNA: TGTGCCAGCAGGAAGACTAGCGCGAAAGGGCTCTACGAGCAGTACTTC.